This T cell receptor (beta chain) was retrieved from a study of CD8 T cells in Susac syndrome. Points from the study as a whole: Acknowledgment was made by the study that its TCR sequencing and HLA analysis involved a relatively small number of individuals.

Regarding this clonotype: Antigen unknown.

The T cells that were sequenced for TCR beta were CD8+ and CD4+ cells from blood. In contrast to the negatively isolated CD8+ and CD4+ T cells, TEMRA cells were FACS-enriched. RNA totalling roughly 0.45 to 1 ug underwent reverse transcription with random hexamers. The authors amplified TCR beta CDR3 across 54 Vbeta and 13 Jbeta using immunoSEQ multiplex PCR. TCRdb called the immunoSEQ multiplex PCR reads again in MiXCR, with one record for every CDR3 protein. The sample shows fewer than 85,000 distinct CDR3 sequences, over 85% of them seen only once. From germline, CDR1 is PRHDT and CDR2 FYEKMQ (reference sequence). CDR3 length equals 17 residues. With 4 bases clipped from V and 7 bases from J, the junction kept 19 bases outside the gene matches.

V usage is TRBV13 and J usage is TRBJ2-7, with 7 bases matching TRBD1. The receptor was isolated from a human donor with multiple sclerosis. Specimen: CD8+ T cells from PBMCs. The DNA for the CDR3 is TGTGCCAGCAGCTCTGAGACAGGGTTCGTCTCTCGGAGGGAGCAGTACTTC. Protein product: CASSSETGFVSRREQYF.